Listed below are T cell receptor beta chains from one sample, sequenced in a study of T cell changes during pregnancy in multiple sclerosis. Repertoires were generated with immunoSEQ multiplex PCR, while TCRdb's copy carries only in-frame clones and drops some. Of around 49,000 clones in the sample, approximately 91% were seen once. The sequencing used CD4+ T cells from peripheral blood mononuclear cells, collected after pregnancy. The receptors shown here come from a female donor in good health, enrolled as a control in a pregnancy study. CDR3s include the opening cysteine and the closing phenylalanine or tryptophan. Each record gives: D gene, J gene, clone size, V gene, CDR3 length, CDR3 protein, CDR3 DNA. D genes are given only for firm matches. Not all rows give a size; the values are once, few, many and, for expanded clones, a class.

NA | TRBJ2-7 | NA | TRBV7-2 | 13 | CASSLGRNYEQYF | TGTGCCAGCAGCTTAGGCAGGAATTACGAGCAGTACTTC
TRBD1 | TRBJ1-1 | NA | TRBV7-8 | 17 | CASSLVVRGTLGTEAFF | TGTGCCAGCAGCTTAGTTGTCAGGGGGACGTTGGGCACTGAAGCTTTCTTT
NA | TRBJ2-7 | NA | TRBV6-5 | 14 | CASSFKQGGYEQYF | TGTGCCAGCAGTTTTAAACAGGGTGGCTACGAGCAGTACTTC
TRBD2 | TRBJ2-7 | once | TRBV5-1 | 15 | CASSLASGRPHEQYF | TGCGCCAGCAGCTTGGCCAGCGGGAGGCCCCACGAGCAGTACTTC
NA | TRBJ2-7 | NA | TRBV2 | 15 | CASKATSVLSYEQYF | TGTGCCAGCAAGGCAACCAGCGTTCTATCCTACGAGCAGTACTTC
NA | TRBJ1-2 | NA | TRBV19 | 12 | CASSPDSYGYTF | TGTGCCAGTAGCCCCGACAGCTATGGCTACACCTTC
TRBD2 | TRBJ2-2 | NA | TRBV19 | 18 | CASSTWNLAGGNTGELFF | TGTGCCAGTAGTACCTGGAACCTAGCGGGAGGAAACACCGGGGAGCTGTTTTTT
NA | TRBJ2-3 | NA | TRBV5-1 | 13 | CASSLAGTDTQYF | TGCGCCAGCAGCTTGGCCGGCACAGATACGCAGTATTTT
NA | TRBJ2-1 | NA | TRBV7-5 | 11 | CARSFPSEQFF | TGTGCCAGAAGCTTCCCCAGTGAGCAGTTCTTC
NA | TRBJ1-1 | NA | TRBV6-1 | 14 | CASSEAGRNTEAFF | TGTGCCAGCAGTGAAGCTGGCAGAAACACTGAAGCTTTCTTT
NA | TRBJ2-7 | few | TRBV9 | 14 | CASSVGGFSYEQYF | TGTGCCAGCAGCGTAGGAGGGTTCTCCTACGAGCAGTACTTC
NA | TRBJ2-7 | NA | TRBV5-5 | 17 | CASSLNPHRLAGYEQYF | TGTGCCAGCAGCTTGAACCCCCATAGGCTAGCAGGCTACGAGCAGTACTTC
TRBD2 | TRBJ2-3 | once | TRBV6-1 | 16 | CASSGLAGVRADTQYF | TGTGCCAGCAGTGGGCTAGCGGGGGTTCGGGCAGATACGCAGTATTTT
TRBD2 | TRBJ2-1 | once | TRBV27 | 18 | CASRPNRGGGALWNEQFF | TGTGCCAGCAGACCCAATAGAGGCGGGGGGGCCCTATGGAATGAGCAGTTCTTC
NA | TRBJ1-1 | few | TRBV4-1 | 15 | CASSRGPAGDTEAFF | TGCGCCAGCAGCCGAGGACCGGCAGGGGACACTGAAGCTTTCTTT
TRBD1 | TRBJ2-3 | NA | TRBV5-1 | 16 | CASSVGQGPSTDTQYF | TGCGCCAGCAGCGTGGGACAGGGGCCTAGCACAGATACGCAGTATTTT
NA | TRBJ2-7 | NA | TRBV10-3 | 12 | CANSLQGYEQYF | TGTGCCAACTCCCTTCAGGGTTACGAGCAGTACTTC
NA | TRBJ1-2 | NA | TRBV7-8 | 13 | CASSPRRVKGYTF | TGTGCCAGCAGCCCAAGGAGGGTAAAAGGCTACACCTTC
NA | TRBJ2-7 | NA | TRBV19 | 16 | CASSLGETKPAYEQYF | TGTGCCAGTAGTTTGGGAGAGACCAAACCAGCCTACGAGCAGTACTTC
NA | TRBJ2-1 | NA | TRBV2 | 14 | CASSDPVEDNEQFF | TGTGCCAGCAGTGATCCGGTGGAGGACAATGAGCAGTTCTTC
NA | TRBJ2-1 | NA | TRBV5-1 | 15 | CASSLTTTDYNEQFF | TGCGCCAGCAGCCTTACTACCACCGACTACAATGAGCAGTTCTTC
NA | TRBJ1-1 | NA | TRBV27 | 16 | CASSSSAWGEGAEAFF | TGTGCCAGCAGTTCCTCCGCGTGGGGGGAAGGGGCTGAAGCTTTCTTT
NA | TRBJ1-4 | NA | TRBV6-1 | 14 | CASSTGETNEKLFF | TGTGCCAGCAGTACCGGTGAAACTAATGAAAAACTGTTTTTT
TRBD1 | TRBJ1-1 | NA | TRBV6-1 | 14 | CASSETGYPTEAFF | TGTGCCAGCAGTGAGACAGGGTACCCGACTGAAGCTTTCTTT
TRBD2 | TRBJ2-1 | once | TRBV9 | 14 | CASSVATGGNEQFF | TGTGCCAGCAGCGTAGCTACGGGGGGTAATGAGCAGTTCTTC
NA | TRBJ2-3 | NA | TRBV4-2 | 16 | CASSQGTSSPTDTQYF | TGTGCCAGCAGCCAAGGTACTAGCAGCCCCACAGATACGCAGTATTTT
NA | TRBJ2-5 | NA | TRBV5-4 | 15 | CASSLEPRGGETQYF | TGTGCCAGCAGCTTGGAACCCAGGGGCGGGGAGACCCAGTACTTC
TRBD2 | TRBJ2-1 | NA | TRBV7-3 | 16 | CASSTQGLAGSYEQFF | TGTGCCAGCAGCACACAGGGACTAGCGGGATCCTATGAGCAGTTCTTC
TRBD1 | TRBJ2-3 | NA | TRBV5-1 | 16 | CASSPWTGYFWNTQYF | TGCGCCAGCAGCCCATGGACAGGGTATTTTTGGAATACGCAGTATTTT